The 16 T cell receptor beta chains presented below share a single source sample, sequenced in a study of T cells in Graves' hyperthyroidism and ophthalmopathy. Researchers took RNA transcripts and amplified the TCR beta CDR3 regions from them. Initially, a first-round RT-PCR of the TCR CDR3 employed the HTBI primer set. MiXCR was run by TCRdb on the multiplex PCR reads, yielding one entry per CDR3 protein. The data hold approximately 530,000 distinct CDR3 sequences, with around 20% observed a single time. The specimen sequenced was blood. The source is a middle-aged man with Graves' ophthalmopathy.

This chain uses TRBV27 with TRBJ2-7; D is perhaps TRBD1 (6 bases). Germline lookup yields CDR1 MNHEY and CDR2 SMNVEV (reference sequence). This CDR3 region has 12 residues. With 6 bases removed from V and 5 bases from J, the gap between germline ends came to 11 bases. The CDR3 reads CASRGYRDEQYF. The CDR3 bases are TGTGCCAGCAGGGGCTACAGGGACGAGCAGTACTTC.

This clonotype occurred a few times. The V gene is TRBV4-1, the J gene TRBJ1-1; D is unresolved. The CDR3 is made up of 14 amino acids. V was trimmed by 1 base and J by 5 bases, leaving 11 bases between them. Germline values: CDR1 MGHRA, CDR2 YSYEKL. The CDR3 is CASSQGRRETEAFF. The DNA of the CDR3 is TGCGCCAGCAGCCAAGGACGGCGGGAAACTGAAGCTTTCTTT.

This clonotype was observed at least ten times. This sequence joins TRBV20-1 and TRBJ2-3; 9 bases match TRBD1. The germline CDR1 and CDR2 sequences are DFQATT and SNEGSKA (reference sequence). The V and J ends lost 3 bases and 6 bases, in that order; junction bases with no gene match: 4. The CDR3 runs 13 residues. The CDR3: CSARGDRADTQYF. In nucleotides, the CDR3 is TGCAGTGCTAGGGGGGACAGGGCGGATACGCAGTATTTT.

CDR3 DNA sequence: TGTGCCAGCAAGGGGACTAGTAATTACAATGAGCAGTTCTTC. It translates to CASKGTSNYNEQFF. V and J are TRBV3-1 and TRBJ2-1; the match to TRBD2 covers 8 bases. Trimming removed 7 bases from V and 4 bases from J; junction bases left unmatched: 6. CDR1 is LGHDT, CDR2 YNNKEL, per germline (reference sequence). The CDR3 sequence is 14 residues long.

V usage is TRBV7-9 and J usage is TRBJ2-1; TRBD1 aligns across 9 bases. The germline V gene has CDR1 SEHNR and CDR2 FQNEAQ (reference sequence). This CDR3 comprises 15 residues. After removal of 5 bases from V and 8 bases from J, the junction contained 10 bases not matched to a gene. As DNA, the CDR3 is TGTGCCAGCAGCGAGGGGGGGACAGGGAGATATGAGCAGTTCTTC. It codes for CASSEGGTGRYEQFF.

This clonotype was seen many times. This chain links TRBV10-3 with TRBJ1-2; 7 bases agree with TRBD1. CDR1 is ENHRY, CDR2 SYGVKD, per germline. Trimming cost V 0 bases and J 6 bases; bases outside gene matches: 1. This CDR3 spans 13 amino acids. CDR3 nucleotide sequence: TGTGCCATCAGTGAGTCGACAGGGAATGGCTACACCTTC. As protein: CAISESTGNGYTF.

A note on this clonotype: This may be a read error, as it is one base from a much larger clone. This chain links TRBV7-2 with TRBJ1-2, with a weak D call TRBD1 (5 bases). The CDR3 spans 15 residues. The V end was cut by 3 bases, the J end by 4 bases, with 15 bases between. The germline CDR1 and CDR2 sequences are SGHTA and FQGNSA. The CDR3 DNA sequence: TGTGCCAGCAGCTTTTTCCGGCAGGGACCCTATGGCTACACCTTC. It is translated as CASSFFRQGPYGYTF. The full variable domain, with the rest looked up from reference TRBV7-2 and TRBJ1-2, is GAGVSQSPSNKVTEKGKDVELRCDPISGHTALYWYRQSLGQGLEFLIYFQGNSAPDKSGLPSDRFSAERTGGSVSTLTIQRTQQEDSAVYLCASSFFRQGPYGYTFGSGTRLTVV.

The chain joins TRBV6-2 or TRBV6-3 to TRBJ2-3, with 8 bases identical to TRBD2. V was clipped by 7 bases and J by 1 base; unmatched bases: 4. This CDR3 has 14 amino acids. Germline-derived CDR1 and CDR2 are MNHEY and SVGEGT. The CDR3 sequence is CASTGLAGTDTQYF. In nucleotides, the CDR3 is TGTGCCAGCACCGGACTAGCTGGCACAGATACGCAGTATTTT.

V is TRBV28 and J is TRBJ2-2; 8 nucleotides line up with TRBD2. Trimming took 1 base from V and 3 from J; bases not matched to a gene: 7. This CDR3 has 17 residues. Germline CDR1 MDHEN, CDR2 SYDVKM. The CDR3, as DNA: TGTGCCAGCAGTTTATACGCGGGAGGAGGATACACCGGGGAGCTGTTTTTT. It codes for CASSLYAGGGYTGELFF.

The CDR3 loop reads CSASKGGLQETQYF. The DNA for the CDR3 is TGCAGTGCTTCTAAGGGCGGGTTACAAGAGACCCAGTACTTC. The genes are TRBV20-1 and TRBJ2-5, with a tentative D call TRBD2 (5 bases). There are 14 residues in the CDR3. Germline CDR1 DFQATT, CDR2 SNEGSKA (reference sequence). Trimming left V 5 bases short and J 2 bases short, with 15 bases between.

The genes are TRBV20-1 and TRBJ1-2; the D gene is possibly TRBD1 (5 bases). Trimming cost V 6 bases and J 4 bases, with 15 bases left between them. CDR3 length equals 13 residues. Germline V gene data show CDR1 as DFQATT and CDR2 as SNEGSKA (reference sequence). The CDR3 loop is CSALGGTSYGYTF. CDR3 DNA: TGCAGTGCGCTGGGGGGAACCAGCTATGGCTACACCTTC.

This clonotype was seen only a few times. An end of the junction differs from the germline gene, which may be a read error. The J gene is TRBJ2-1, the V gene TRBV11-2; D might be TRBD2 (6 bases). This CDR3 comprises 16 residues. Per the germline V gene, CDR1 is SGHAT and CDR2 is FQNNGV. The CDR3 region has the DNA TGTGCCAGCAGCTTGTACGGGAGTTTTATCTACAATGAGCAATCCTTC. This translates into CASSLYGSFIYNEQSF.

This clonotype was observed a handful of times. The rearrangement links TRBV10-2 to TRBJ1-1; maybe TRBD1 (6 bases). CDR3 size: 12 residues. V lost 4 bases and J 10 bases, leaving 13 bases between the germline ends. Germline lookup yields CDR1 WSHSY and CDR2 SAAADI. This chain's CDR3 is CASSGVGGTAFF. The CDR3 DNA sequence: TGCGCCAGCAGTGGGGTGGGGGGCACAGCTTTCTTT.

The chain has TRBV6-1 and TRBJ1-2, with TRBD1 as a possible D gene (6 bases). Trimming took 5 bases from V and 6 from J, leaving 16 bases between them. CDR1 is MNHNS, CDR2 SASEGT, per germline. This CDR3 region has 14 residues. CDR3 sequence: CASSPLMGGHGYTF. The CDR3 nucleotides read TGTGCCAGCAGTCCCCTAATGGGGGGCCATGGCTACACCTTC.

Regarding this clonotype: The CDR3 carries no conserved terminal phenylalanine or tryptophan, so it likely arises from a read error. J is TRBJ1-1 and V is TRBV11-2; D remains ambiguous. V was pared by 0 bases and J by 0 bases, with 8 bases between. This CDR3 spans 15 amino acids. Germline V gene lookup returns CDR1 SGHAT and CDR2 FQNNGV. CDR3 sequence reads: CASSLDSRMNTEAFL. The CDR3 DNA is TGTGCCAGCAGCTTAGATAGTCGCATGAACACTGAAGCTTTCCTT.

This clonotype came up a few times. The V gene is TRBV28, the J gene TRBJ2-7, with 10 nucleotides matching TRBD1. This CDR3 comprises 14 residues. CDR1 and CDR2 (germline): MDHEN, SYDVKM. V lost 6 bases to trimming and J lost 5 bases; unmatched junction nucleotides: 7. The CDR3 DNA reads as TGTGCCAGCAGGGGACAGGGGAGGCTTCACGAGCAGTACTTC. It translates to CASRGQGRLHEQYF.